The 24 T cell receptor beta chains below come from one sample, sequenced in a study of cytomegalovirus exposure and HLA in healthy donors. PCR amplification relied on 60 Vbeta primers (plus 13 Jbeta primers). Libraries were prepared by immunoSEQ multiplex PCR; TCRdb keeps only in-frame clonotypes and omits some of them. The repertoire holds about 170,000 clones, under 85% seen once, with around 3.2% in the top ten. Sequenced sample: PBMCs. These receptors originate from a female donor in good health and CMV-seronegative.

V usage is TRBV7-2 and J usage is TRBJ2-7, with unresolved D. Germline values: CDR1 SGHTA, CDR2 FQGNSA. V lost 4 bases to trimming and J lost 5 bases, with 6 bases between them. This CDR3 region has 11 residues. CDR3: CASSYGDEQYF. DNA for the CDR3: TGTGCCAGCAGCTACGGAGACGAGCAGTACTTC.

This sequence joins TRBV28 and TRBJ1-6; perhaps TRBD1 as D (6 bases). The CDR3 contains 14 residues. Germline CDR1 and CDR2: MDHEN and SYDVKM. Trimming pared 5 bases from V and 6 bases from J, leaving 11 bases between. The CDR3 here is CASSLRQVNSPLHF. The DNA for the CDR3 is TGTGCCAGCAGTCTGAGACAGGTTAATTCACCCCTCCACTTT.

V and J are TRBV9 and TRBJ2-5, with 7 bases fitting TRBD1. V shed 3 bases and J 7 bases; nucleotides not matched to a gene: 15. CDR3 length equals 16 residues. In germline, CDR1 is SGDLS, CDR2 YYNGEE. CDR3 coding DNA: TGTGCCAGCAGCGACCAGGGACAGTCGGTGGAAGGGACCCAGTACTTC. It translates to CASSDQGQSVEGTQYF.

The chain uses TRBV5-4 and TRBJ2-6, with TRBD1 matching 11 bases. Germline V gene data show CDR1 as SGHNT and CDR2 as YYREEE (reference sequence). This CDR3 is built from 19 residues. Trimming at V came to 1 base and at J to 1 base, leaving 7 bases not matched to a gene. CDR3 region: CASSLSGTGGGSGANVLTF. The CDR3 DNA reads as TGTGCCAGCAGCTTGTCCGGGACAGGGGGGGGATCTGGGGCCAACGTCCTGACTTTC.

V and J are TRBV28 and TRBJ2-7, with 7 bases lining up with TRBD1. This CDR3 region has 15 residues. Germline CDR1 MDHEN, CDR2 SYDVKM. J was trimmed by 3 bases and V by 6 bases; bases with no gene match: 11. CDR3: CASRVDRNIFYEQYF. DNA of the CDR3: TGTGCCAGCAGGGTGGACAGGAACATCTTCTACGAGCAGTACTTC.

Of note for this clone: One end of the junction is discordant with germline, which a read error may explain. The CDR3 spells CASSQGTKETQYF. The CDR3 DNA is TGTGCTAGCAGCCAAGGGACTAAAGAGACCCAGTACTTC. This chain joins TRBV7-7 and TRBJ2-5; 7 positions agree with TRBD2. There are 13 residues in the CDR3. Germline V CDR1 and CDR2: SSHAT, FNYEAQ (reference sequence). The full variable domain, completed using reference TRBV7-7 and TRBJ2-5, is GAGVSQSPRYKVTKRGQDVTLRCDPISSHATLYWYQQALGQGPEFLTYFNYEAQPDKSGLPSDRFSAERPEGSISTLTIQRTEQRDSAMYRCASSQGTKETQYFGPGTRLLVL.

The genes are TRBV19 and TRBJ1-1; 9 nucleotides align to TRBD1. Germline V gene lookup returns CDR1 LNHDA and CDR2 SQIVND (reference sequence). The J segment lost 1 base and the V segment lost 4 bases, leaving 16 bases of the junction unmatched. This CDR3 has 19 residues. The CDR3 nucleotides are TGTGCCAGTAGTAGAGGGGGTGGGGACAGGGTAGGAAGGAACACTGAAGCTTTCTTT. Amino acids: CASSRGGGDRVGRNTEAFF. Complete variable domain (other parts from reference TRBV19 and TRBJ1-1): DGGITQSPKYLFRKEGQNVTLSCEQNLNHDAMYWYRQDPGQGLRLIYYSQIVNDFQKGDIAEGYSVSREKKESFPLTVTSAQKNPTAFYLCASSRGGGDRVGRNTEAFFGQGTRLTVV.

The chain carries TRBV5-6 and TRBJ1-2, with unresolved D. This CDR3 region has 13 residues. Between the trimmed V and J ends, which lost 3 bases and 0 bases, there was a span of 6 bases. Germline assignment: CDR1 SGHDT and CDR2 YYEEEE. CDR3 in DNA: TGTGCCAGCAGCTCCGACTCTAACTATGGCTACACCTTC. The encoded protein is CASSSDSNYGYTF. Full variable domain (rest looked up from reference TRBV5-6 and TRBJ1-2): DAGVTQSPTHLIKTRGQQVTLRCSPKSGHDTVSWYQQALGQGPQFIFQYYEEEERQRGNFPDRFSGHQFPNYSSELNVNALLLGDSALYLCASSSDSNYGYTFGSGTRLTVV.

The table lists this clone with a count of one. CDR3 amino acids: CASTRDRGGETQYF. The CDR3 coding sequence is TGTGCCAGCACGCGAGACAGGGGAGGGGAGACCCAGTACTTC. J is TRBJ2-5 and V is TRBV5-4; possible D gene TRBD1, 8 bases. V lost 6 bases and J 5 bases, leaving 17 bases between the germline ends. Germline CDR1 reads SGHNT; CDR2 reads YYREEE (reference sequence). The CDR3 covers 14 residues.

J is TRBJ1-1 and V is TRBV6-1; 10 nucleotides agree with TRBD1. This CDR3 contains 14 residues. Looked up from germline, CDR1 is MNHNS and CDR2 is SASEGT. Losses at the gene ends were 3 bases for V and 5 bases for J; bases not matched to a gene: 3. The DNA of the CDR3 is TGTGCCAGCAGTGAGACAGGGGGCCGGACTGAAGCTTTCTTT. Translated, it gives CASSETGGRTEAFF.

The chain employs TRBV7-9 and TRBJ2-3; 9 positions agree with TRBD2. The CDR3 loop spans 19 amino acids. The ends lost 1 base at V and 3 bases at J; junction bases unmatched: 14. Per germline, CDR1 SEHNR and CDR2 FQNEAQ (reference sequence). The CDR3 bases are TGTGCCAGCAGCTTAGTGCCCGCGGGAGGGCCTATAGGGACAGATACGCAGTATTTT. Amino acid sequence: CASSLVPAGGPIGTDTQYF. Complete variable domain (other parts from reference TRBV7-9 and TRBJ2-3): DTGVSQNPRHKITKRGQNVTFRCDPISEHNRLYWYRQTLGQGPEFLTYFQNEAQLEKSRLLSDRFSAERPKGSFSTLEIQRTEQGDSAMYLCASSLVPAGGPIGTDTQYFGPGTRLTVL.

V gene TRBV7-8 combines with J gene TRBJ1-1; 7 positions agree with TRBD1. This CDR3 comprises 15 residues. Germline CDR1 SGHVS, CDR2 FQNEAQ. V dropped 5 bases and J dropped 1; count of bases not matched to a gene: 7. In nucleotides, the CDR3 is TGTGCCAGCAGCCAAAGGGACAGAGCGAACACTGAAGCTTTCTTT. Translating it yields CASSQRDRANTEAFF.

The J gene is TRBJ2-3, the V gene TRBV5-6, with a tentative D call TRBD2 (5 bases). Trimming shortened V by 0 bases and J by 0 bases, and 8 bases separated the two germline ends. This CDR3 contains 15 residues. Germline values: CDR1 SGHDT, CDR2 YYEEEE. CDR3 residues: CASSLGAVSTDTQYF. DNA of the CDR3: TGTGCCAGCAGCTTGGGAGCGGTAAGCACAGATACGCAGTATTTT.

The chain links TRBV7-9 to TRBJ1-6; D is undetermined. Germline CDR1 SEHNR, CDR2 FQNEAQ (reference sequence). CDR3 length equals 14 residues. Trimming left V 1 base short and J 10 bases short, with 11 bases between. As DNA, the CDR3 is TGTGCCAGCAGCTTAGACAACACGGGGTCACCCCTCCACTTT. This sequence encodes CASSLDNTGSPLHF.

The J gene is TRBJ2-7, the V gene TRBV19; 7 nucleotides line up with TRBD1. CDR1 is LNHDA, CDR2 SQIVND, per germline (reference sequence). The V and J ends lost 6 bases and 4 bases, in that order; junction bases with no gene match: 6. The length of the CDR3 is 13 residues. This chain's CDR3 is CASRGDSPYEQYF. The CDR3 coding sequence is TGTGCCAGTAGAGGGGACAGCCCATACGAGCAGTACTTC.

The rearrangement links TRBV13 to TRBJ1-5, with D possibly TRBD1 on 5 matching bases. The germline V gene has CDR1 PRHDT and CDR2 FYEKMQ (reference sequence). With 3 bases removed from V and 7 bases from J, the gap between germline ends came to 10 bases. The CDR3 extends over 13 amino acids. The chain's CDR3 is CASSLQGRQPQHF. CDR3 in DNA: TGTGCCAGCAGCTTGCAGGGAAGACAGCCCCAGCATTTT.

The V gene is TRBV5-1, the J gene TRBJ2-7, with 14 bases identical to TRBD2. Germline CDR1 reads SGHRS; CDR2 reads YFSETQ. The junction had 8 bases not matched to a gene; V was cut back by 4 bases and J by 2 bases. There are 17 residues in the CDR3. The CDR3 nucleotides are TGCGCCAGCAGCCCCAGCACGACTAGCGGGAGGGCCTACGAGCAGTACTTC. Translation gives CASSPSTTSGRAYEQYF. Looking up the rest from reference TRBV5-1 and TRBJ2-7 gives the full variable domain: KAGVTQTPRYLIKTRGQQVTLSCSPISGHRSVSWYQQTPGQGLQFLFEYFSETQRNKGNFPGRFSGRQFSNSRSEMNVSTLELGDSALYLCASSPSTTSGRAYEQYFGPGTRLTVT.

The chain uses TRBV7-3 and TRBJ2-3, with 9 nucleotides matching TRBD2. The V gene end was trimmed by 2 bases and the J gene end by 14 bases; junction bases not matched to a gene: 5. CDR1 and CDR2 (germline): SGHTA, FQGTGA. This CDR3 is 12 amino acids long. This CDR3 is CASSLAGGRLYF. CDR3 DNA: TGTGCCAGCAGCTTAGCGGGGGGGCGTCTGTATTTT.

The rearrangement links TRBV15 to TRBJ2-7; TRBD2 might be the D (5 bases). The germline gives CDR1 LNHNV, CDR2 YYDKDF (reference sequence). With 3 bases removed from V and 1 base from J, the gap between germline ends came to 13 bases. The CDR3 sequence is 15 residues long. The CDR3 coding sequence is TGTGCCACCAGCAGCGAAGGACTCCTATCCTACGAGCAGTACTTC. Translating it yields CATSSEGLLSYEQYF.

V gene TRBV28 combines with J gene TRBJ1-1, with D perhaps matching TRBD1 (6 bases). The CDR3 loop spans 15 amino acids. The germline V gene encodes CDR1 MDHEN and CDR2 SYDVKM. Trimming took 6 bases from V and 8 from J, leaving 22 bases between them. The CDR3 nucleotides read TGTGCCAGCAGATCTCACTCGATCGTACAGGGAGAAGCTTTCTTT. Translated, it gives CASRSHSIVQGEAFF.

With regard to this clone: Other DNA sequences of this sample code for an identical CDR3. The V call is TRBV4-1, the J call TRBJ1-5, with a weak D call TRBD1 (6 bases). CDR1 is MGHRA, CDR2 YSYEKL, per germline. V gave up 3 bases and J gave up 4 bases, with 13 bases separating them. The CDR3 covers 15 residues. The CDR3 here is CASSQDGTRNQPQHF. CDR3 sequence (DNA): TGCGCCAGCAGCCAGGATGGGACAAGGAATCAGCCCCAGCATTTT.

The CDR3 region is CASSPTGQGYEQYF. In nucleotides, the CDR3 is TGTGCCAGCAGCCCGACGGGACAGGGCTACGAGCAGTACTTC. This chain uses TRBV7-3 with TRBJ2-7; TRBD1 agrees at 9 bases. Germline V gene lookup returns CDR1 SGHTA and CDR2 FQGTGA. This CDR3 comprises 14 residues. With V trimmed by 5 bases and J by 3 bases, 5 bases remained unmatched.

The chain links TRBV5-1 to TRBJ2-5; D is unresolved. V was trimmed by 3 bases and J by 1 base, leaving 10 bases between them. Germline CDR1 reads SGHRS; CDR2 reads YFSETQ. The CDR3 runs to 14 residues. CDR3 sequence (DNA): TGCGCCAGCAGCTCGGAGAACTTCCAAGAGACCCAGTACTTC. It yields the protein CASSSENFQETQYF.

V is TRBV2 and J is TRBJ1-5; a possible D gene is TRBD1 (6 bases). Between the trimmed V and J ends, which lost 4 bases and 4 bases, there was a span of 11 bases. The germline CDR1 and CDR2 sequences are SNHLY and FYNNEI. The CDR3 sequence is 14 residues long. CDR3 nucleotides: TGTGCCAGCAGTGGAGGGACAAGAAATCAGCCCCAGCATTTT. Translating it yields CASSGGTRNQPQHF.